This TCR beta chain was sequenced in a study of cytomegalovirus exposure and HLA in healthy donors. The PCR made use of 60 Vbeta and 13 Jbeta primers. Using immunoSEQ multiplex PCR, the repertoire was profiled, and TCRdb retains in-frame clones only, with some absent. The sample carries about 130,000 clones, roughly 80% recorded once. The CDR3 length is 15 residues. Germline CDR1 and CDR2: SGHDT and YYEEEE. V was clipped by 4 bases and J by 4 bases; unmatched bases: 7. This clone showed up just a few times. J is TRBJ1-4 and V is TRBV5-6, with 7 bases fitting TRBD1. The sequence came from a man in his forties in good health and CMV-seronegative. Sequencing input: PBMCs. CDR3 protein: CASSPGTAYNEKLFF. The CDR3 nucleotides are TGTGCCAGCAGCCCGGGGACAGCTTATAATGAAAAACTGTTTTTT.